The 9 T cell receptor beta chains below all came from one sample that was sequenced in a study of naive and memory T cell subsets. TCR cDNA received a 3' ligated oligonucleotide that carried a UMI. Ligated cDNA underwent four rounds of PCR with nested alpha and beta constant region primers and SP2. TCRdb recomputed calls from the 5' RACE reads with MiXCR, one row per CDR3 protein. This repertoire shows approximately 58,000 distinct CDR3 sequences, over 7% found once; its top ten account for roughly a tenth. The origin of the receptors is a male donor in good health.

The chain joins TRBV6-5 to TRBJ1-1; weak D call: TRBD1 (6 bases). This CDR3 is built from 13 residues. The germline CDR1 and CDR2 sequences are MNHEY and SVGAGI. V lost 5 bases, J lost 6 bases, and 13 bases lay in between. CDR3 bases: TGTGCCAGCAGTGCGAAAAGGGGGTCTGAAGCTTTCTTT. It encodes CASSAKRGSEAFF.

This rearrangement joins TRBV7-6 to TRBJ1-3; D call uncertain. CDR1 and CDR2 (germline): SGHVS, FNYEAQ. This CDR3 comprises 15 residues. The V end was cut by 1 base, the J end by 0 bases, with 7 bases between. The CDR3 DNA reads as TGTGCCAGCAGCTTAGATATCGGCTCTGGAAACACCATATATTTT. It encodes CASSLDIGSGNTIYF. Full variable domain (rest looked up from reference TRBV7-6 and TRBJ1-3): GAGVSQSPRYKVTKRGQDVALRCDPISGHVSLYWYRQALGQGPEFLTYFNYEAQQDKSGLPNDRFSAERPEGSISTLTIQRTEQRDSAMYRCASSLDIGSGNTIYFGEGSWLTVV.

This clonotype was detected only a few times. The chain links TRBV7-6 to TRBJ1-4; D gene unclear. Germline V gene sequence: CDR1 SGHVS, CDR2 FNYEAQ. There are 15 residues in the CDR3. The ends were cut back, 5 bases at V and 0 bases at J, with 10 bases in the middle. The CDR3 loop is CASSPRLATNEKLFF. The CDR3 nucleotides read TGTGCCAGCAGCCCGCGACTTGCAACTAATGAAAAACTGTTTTTT.

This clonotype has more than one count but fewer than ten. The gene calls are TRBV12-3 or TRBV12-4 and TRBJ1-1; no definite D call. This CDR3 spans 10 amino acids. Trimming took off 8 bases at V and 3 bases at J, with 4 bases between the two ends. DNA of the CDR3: TGTGCCAGCTGGTACACTGAAGCTTTCTTT. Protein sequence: CASWYTEAFF.

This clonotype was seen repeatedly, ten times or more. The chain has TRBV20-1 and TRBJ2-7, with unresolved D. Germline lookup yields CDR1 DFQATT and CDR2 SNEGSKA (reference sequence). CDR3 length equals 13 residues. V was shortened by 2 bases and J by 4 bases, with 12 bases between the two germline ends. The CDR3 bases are TGCAGTGCTAGACAGTTGCTCGGGTACGAGCAGTACTTC. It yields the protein CSARQLLGYEQYF.

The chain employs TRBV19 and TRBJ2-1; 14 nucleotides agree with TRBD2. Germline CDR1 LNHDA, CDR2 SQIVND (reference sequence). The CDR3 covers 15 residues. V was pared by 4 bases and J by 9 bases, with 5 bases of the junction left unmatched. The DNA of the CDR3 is TGTGCCAGTAGTAAGGGACTAGCGGGAGTCGGTGAGCAGTTCTTC. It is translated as CASSKGLAGVGEQFF. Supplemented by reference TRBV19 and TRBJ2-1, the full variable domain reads DGGITQSPKYLFRKEGQNVTLSCEQNLNHDAMYWYRQDPGQGLRLIYYSQIVNDFQKGDIAEGYSVSREKKESFPLTVTSAQKNPTAFYLCASSKGLAGVGEQFFGPGTRLTVL.

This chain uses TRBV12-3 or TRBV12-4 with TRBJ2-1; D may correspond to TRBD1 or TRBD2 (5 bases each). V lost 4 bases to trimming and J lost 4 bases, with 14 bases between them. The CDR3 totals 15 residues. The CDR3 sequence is CASSYRGWGYNEQFF. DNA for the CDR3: TGTGCCAGCAGTTACCGGGGCTGGGGTTACAATGAGCAGTTCTTC.

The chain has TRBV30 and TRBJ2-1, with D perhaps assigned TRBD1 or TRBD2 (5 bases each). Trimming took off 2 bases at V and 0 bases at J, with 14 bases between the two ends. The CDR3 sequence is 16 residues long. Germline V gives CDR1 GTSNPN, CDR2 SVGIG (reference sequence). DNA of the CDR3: TGTGCCTGGAGTCCCTCGGGACGGAGCTCCTACAATGAGCAGTTCTTC. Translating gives CAWSPSGRSSYNEQFF.

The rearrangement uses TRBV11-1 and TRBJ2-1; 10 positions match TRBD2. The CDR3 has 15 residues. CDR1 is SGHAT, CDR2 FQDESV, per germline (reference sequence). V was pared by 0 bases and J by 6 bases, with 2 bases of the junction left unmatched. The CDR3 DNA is TGTGCCAGCAGCTTAGCGGGACTAGCGTTCAATGAGCAGTTCTTC. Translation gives CASSLAGLAFNEQFF.